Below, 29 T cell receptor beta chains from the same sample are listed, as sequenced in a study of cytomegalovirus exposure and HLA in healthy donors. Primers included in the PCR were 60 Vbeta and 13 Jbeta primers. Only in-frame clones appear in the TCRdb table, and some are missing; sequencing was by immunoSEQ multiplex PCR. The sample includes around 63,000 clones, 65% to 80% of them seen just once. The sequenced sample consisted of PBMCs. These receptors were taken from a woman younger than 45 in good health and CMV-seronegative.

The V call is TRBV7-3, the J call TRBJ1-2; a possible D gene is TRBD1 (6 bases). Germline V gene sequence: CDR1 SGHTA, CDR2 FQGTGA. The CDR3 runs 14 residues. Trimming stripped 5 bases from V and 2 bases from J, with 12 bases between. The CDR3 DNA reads TGTGCCAGCAGCCTACAGGGCGGGAACTATGGCTACACCTTC. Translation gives CASSLQGGNYGYTF.

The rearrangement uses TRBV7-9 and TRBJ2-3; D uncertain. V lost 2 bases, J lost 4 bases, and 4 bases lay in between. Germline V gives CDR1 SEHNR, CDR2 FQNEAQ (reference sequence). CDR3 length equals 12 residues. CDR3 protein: CASSLHSDTQYF. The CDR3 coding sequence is TGTGCCAGCAGCTTACACTCAGATACGCAGTATTTT.

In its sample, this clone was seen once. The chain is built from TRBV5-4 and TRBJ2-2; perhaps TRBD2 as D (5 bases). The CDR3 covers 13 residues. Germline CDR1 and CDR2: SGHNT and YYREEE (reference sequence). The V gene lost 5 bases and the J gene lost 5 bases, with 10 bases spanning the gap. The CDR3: CASRLDSTGELFF. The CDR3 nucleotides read TGTGCCAGCAGGCTGGACTCTACCGGGGAGCTGTTTTTT. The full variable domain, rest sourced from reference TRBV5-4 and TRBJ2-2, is ETGVTQSPTHLIKTRGQQVTLRCSSQSGHNTVSWYQQALGQGPQFIFQYYREEENGRGNFPPRFSGLQFPNYSSELNVNALELDDSALYLCASRLDSTGELFFGEGSRLTVL.

CDR3 nucleotides: TGCGCCAGCAGCTTGGGGATCAGCGATGGCACAGATACGCAGTATTTT. It encodes CASSLGISDGTDTQYF. The gene calls are TRBV5-1 and TRBJ2-3; D unresolved. The CDR3 loop spans 16 amino acids. The germline V gene has CDR1 SGHRS and CDR2 YFSETQ. Deletions cut 0 bases from V and 1 base from J, with 12 bases between. The whole variable domain, filled in from reference TRBV5-1 and TRBJ2-3, reads KAGVTQTPRYLIKTRGQQVTLSCSPISGHRSVSWYQQTPGQGLQFLFEYFSETQRNKGNFPGRFSGRQFSNSRSEMNVSTLELGDSALYLCASSLGISDGTDTQYFGPGTRLTVL.

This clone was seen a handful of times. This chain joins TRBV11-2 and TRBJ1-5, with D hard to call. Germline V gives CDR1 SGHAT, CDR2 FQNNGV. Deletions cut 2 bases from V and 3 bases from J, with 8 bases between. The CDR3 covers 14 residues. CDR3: CASSLSGDNQPQHF. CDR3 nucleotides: TGTGCCAGCAGCTTATCCGGGGACAATCAGCCCCAGCATTTT.

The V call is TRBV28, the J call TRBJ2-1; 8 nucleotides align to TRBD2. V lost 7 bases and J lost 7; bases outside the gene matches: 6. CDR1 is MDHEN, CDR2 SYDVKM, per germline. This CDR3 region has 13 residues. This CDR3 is CASTHKRENEQFF. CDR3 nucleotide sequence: TGTGCCAGCACCCATAAGCGGGAGAATGAGCAGTTCTTC.

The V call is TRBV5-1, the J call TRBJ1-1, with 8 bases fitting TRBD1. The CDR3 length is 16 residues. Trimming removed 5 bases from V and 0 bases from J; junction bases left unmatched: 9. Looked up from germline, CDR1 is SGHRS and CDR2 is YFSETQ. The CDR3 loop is CASSPGTGKMNTEAFF. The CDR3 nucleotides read TGCGCCAGCAGTCCCGGGACAGGCAAGATGAACACTGAAGCTTTCTTT.

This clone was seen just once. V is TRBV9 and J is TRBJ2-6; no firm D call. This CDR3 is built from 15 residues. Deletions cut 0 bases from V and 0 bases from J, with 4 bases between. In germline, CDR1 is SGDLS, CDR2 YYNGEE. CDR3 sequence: CASSVGHSGANVLTF. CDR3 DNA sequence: TGTGCCAGCAGCGTAGGACACTCTGGGGCCAACGTCCTGACTTTC.

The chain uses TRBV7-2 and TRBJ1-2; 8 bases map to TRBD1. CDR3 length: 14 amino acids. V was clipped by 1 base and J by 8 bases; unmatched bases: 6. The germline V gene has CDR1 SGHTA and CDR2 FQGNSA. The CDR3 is CASSLEAGGGGYTF. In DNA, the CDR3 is TGTGCCAGCAGCTTAGAGGCAGGGGGCGGCGGCTACACCTTC. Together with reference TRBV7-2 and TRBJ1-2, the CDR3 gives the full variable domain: GAGVSQSPSNKVTEKGKDVELRCDPISGHTALYWYRQSLGQGLEFLIYFQGNSAPDKSGLPSDRFSAERTGGSVSTLTIQRTQQEDSAVYLCASSLEAGGGGYTFGSGTRLTVV.

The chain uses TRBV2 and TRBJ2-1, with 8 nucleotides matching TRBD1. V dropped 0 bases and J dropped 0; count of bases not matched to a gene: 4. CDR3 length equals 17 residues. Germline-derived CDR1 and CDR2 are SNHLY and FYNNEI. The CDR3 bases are TGTGCCAGCAGTGAAGCGGTTGGGACAGGCTCCTACAATGAGCAGTTCTTC. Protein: CASSEAVGTGSYNEQFF.

CDR3 amino acids: CASSLVRDSEGYTF. For the CDR3, the DNA is TGTGCCAGCAGCTTGGTCCGGGACAGTGAAGGCTACACCTTC. This chain links TRBV5-6 with TRBJ1-2; 7 nucleotides align to TRBD1. CDR1 SGHDT and CDR2 YYEEEE come from the germline V gene. Trimming cost V 0 bases and J 8 bases; bases outside gene matches: 7. The CDR3 has 14 residues.

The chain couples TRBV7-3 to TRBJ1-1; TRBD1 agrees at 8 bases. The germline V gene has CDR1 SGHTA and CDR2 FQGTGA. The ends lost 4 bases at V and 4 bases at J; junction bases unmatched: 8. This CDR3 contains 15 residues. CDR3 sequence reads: CASSSQGQGGTEAFF. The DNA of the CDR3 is TGTGCCAGCAGCTCTCAAGGACAGGGAGGCACTGAAGCTTTCTTT.

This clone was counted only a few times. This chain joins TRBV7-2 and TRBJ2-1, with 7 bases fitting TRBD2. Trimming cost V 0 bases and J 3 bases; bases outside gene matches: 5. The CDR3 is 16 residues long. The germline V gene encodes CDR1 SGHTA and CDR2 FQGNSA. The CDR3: CASSLAPSGHYNEQFF. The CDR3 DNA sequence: TGTGCCAGCAGCTTAGCCCCTAGCGGTCACTACAATGAGCAGTTCTTC.

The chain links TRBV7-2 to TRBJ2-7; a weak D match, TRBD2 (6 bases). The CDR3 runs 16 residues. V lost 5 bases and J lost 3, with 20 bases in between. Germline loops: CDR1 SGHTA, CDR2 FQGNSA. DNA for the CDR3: TGTGCCAGCAGCCCCGACGGGGGAATCCAGGGCTACGAGCAGTACTTC. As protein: CASSPDGGIQGYEQYF.

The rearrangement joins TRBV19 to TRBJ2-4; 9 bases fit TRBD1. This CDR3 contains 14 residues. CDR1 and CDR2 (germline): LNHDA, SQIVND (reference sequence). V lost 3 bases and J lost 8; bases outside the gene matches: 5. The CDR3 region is CASSIRDRGDIQYF. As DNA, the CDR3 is TGTGCCAGTAGTATCAGAGACAGGGGGGACATTCAGTACTTC. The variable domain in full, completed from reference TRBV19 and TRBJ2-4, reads DGGITQSPKYLFRKEGQNVTLSCEQNLNHDAMYWYRQDPGQGLRLIYYSQIVNDFQKGDIAEGYSVSREKKESFPLTVTSAQKNPTAFYLCASSIRDRGDIQYFGAGTRLSVL.

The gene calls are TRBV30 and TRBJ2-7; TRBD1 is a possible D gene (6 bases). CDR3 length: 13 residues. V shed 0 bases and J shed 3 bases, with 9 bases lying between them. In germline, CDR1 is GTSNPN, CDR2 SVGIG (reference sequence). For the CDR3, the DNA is TGTGCCTGGAGTGTCTCACAGGGCTACGAGCAGTACTTC. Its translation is CAWSVSQGYEQYF.

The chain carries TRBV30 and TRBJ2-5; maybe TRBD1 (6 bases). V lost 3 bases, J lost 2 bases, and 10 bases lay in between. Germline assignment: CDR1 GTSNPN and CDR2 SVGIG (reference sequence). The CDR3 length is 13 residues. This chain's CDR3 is CAWSGGQQETQYF. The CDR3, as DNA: TGTGCCTGGAGCGGTGGACAGCAAGAGACCCAGTACTTC.

DNA for the CDR3: TGTGCCAGCTCACCTCGGACAGGGGAAGATGAGCAGTTCTTC. Protein product: CASSPRTGEDEQFF. The chain recombines TRBV18 with TRBJ2-1, with 9 bases that match TRBD1. The CDR3 sequence is 14 residues long. Trimming cost V 3 bases and J 8 bases; bases outside gene matches: 5. The germline V gene has CDR1 KGHSH and CDR2 LQKENI.

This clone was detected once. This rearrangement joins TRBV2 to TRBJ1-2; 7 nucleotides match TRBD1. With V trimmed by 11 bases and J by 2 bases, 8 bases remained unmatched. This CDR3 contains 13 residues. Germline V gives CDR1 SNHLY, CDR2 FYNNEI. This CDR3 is CACTGEENYGYTF. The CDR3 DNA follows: TGTGCCTGTACAGGGGAAGAAAACTATGGCTACACCTTC.

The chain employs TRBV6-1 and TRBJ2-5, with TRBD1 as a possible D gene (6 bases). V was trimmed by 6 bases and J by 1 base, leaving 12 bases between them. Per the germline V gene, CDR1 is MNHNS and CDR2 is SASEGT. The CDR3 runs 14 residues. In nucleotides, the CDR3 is TGTGCCAGCAGCCTACACAGGGTCCAAGAGACCCAGTACTTC. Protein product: CASSLHRVQETQYF.

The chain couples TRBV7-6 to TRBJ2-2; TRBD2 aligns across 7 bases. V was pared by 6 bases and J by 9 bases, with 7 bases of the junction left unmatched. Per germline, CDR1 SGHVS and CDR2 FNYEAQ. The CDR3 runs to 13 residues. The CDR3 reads CASSPREARELFF. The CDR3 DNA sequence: TGTGCCAGCAGTCCCCGGGAGGCCCGGGAGCTGTTTTTT. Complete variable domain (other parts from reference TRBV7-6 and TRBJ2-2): GAGVSQSPRYKVTKRGQDVALRCDPISGHVSLYWYRQALGQGPEFLTYFNYEAQQDKSGLPNDRFSAERPEGSISTLTIQRTEQRDSAMYRCASSPREARELFFGEGSRLTVL.

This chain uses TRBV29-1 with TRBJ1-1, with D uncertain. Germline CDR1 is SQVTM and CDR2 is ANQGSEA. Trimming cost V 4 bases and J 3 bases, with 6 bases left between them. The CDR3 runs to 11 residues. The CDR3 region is CSVGEDTEAFF. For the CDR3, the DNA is TGCAGCGTTGGGGAGGACACTGAAGCTTTCTTT. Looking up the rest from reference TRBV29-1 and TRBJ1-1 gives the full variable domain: SAVISQKPSRDICQRGTSLTIQCQVDSQVTMMFWYRQQPGQSLTLIATANQGSEATYESGFVIDKFPISRPNLTFSTLTVSNMSPEDSSIYLCSVGEDTEAFFGQGTRLTVV.

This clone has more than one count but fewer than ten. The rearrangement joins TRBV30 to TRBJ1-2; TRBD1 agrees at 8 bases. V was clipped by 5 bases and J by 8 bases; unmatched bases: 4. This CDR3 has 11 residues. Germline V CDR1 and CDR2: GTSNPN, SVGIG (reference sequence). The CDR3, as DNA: TGTGCCTGGCAGGGGGCTGGGGGCTACACCTTC. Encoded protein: CAWQGAGGYTF. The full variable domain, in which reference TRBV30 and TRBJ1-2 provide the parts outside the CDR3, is SQTIHQWPATLVQPVGSPLSLECTVEGTSNPNLYWYRQAAGRGLQLLFYSVGIGQISSEVPQNLSASRPQDRQFILSSKKLLLSDSGFYLCAWQGAGGYTFGSGTRLTVV.

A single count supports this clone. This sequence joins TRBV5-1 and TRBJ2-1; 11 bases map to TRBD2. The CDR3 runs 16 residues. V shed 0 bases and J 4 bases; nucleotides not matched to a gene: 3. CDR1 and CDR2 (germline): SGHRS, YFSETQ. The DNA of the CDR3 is TGCGCCAGCAGCTTGGGTCCTAGCGGGAGGTACAATGAGCAGTTCTTC. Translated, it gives CASSLGPSGRYNEQFF.

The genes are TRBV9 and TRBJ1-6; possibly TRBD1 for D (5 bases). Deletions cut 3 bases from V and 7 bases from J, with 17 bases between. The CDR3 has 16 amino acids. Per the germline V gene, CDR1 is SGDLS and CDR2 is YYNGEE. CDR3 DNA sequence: TGTGCCAGCAGCGGATACTTGGGGACTTCAAATTCACCCCTCCACTTT. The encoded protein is CASSGYLGTSNSPLHF.

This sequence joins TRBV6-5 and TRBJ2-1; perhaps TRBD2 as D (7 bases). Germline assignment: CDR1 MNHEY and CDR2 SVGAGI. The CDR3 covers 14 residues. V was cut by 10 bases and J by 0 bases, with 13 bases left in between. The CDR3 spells CATGRGASYNEQFF. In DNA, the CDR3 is TGTGCCACCGGTCGGGGGGCCTCCTACAATGAGCAGTTCTTC.

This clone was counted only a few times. The CDR3 loop is CAWSLAGPYEQYF. CDR3 DNA: TGTGCCTGGAGTCTGGCGGGCCCCTACGAGCAGTACTTC. The genes are TRBV30 and TRBJ2-7, with a possible D match to TRBD2 (5 bases). Germline values: CDR1 GTSNPN, CDR2 SVGIG (reference sequence). CDR3 length equals 13 residues. V was trimmed by 2 bases and J by 2 bases, leaving 10 bases between them.

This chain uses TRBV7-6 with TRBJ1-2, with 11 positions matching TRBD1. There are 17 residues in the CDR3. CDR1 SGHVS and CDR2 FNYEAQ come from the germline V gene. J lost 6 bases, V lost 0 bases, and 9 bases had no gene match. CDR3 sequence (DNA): TGTGCCAGCAGCTTAGCGCCTACGGGACAGGGGGAGGATGGCTACACCTTC. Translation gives CASSLAPTGQGEDGYTF.

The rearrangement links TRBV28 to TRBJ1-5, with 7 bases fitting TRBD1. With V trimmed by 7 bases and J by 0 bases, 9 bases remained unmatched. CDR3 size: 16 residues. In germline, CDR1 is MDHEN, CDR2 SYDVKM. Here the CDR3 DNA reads TGTGCCAGCACCCTGACAGGGAGTTATAGCAATCAGCCCCAGCATTTT. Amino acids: CASTLTGSYSNQPQHF.